This T cell receptor beta chain was recorded in a study of blood T cells in healthy people across ages. Notes on the study in general: Greater diversity and more naive CD4+ cells were seen in long-lived donors than in aged donors.

This clonotype has just a few counts. Its specificity is unknown. A second about 7 to 12 cycle PCR used barcoded and J-beta primers. TCRdb analysed the 5' RACE reads with MiXCR anew, one entry per CDR3 protein. The repertoire has about 970,000 distinct CDR3 sequences, 51% of them found once; the top ten carry 20% to 25%. The donors, healthy Caucasians from Russia, were aged 6 to 90. The CDR3 consists of 13 residues. CDR1 DFQATT and CDR2 SNEGSKA come from the germline V gene (reference sequence). The V gene end was trimmed by 3 bases and the J gene end by 8 bases; junction bases not matched to a gene: 3.

The receptor comes from a woman in her sixties or seventies in good health. The sequenced sample consisted of blood. V gene TRBV20-1 combines with J gene TRBJ2-4; TRBD1 aligns across 11 bases. Here the CDR3 reads CSARDRGLYIQYF. The CDR3 DNA reads TGCAGTGCTAGGGACAGGGGGCTATACATTCAGTACTTC.